This T cell receptor (beta chain) appears in the sequencing data of a study of a mutant IDH1 vaccine in newly diagnosed glioma. Study background: Patients began vaccination 4-6 weeks after radiotherapy alone, or with temozolomide cycles. Treated patients showed a male proportion of roughly 62%, a female proportion of approximately 38%, and a mean age of 40.4 years. Most patients had radiochemotherapy with temozolomide before enrollment; others had one alone.

Measured with immunoSEQ multiplex PCR; TCRdb has only the in-frame clones, and not every one. The sample carries around 30,000 clones, 80% to 85% recorded once. This clone appeared once. Its target is unknown. Per the germline V gene, CDR1 is LNHDA and CDR2 is SQIVND (reference sequence). V lost 7 bases and J lost 1, with 14 bases in between. The CDR3 loop spans 15 amino acids. Time point denoted: week 35, safety follow-up. The content of each vaccine dose was 300 ug of mutant IDH1 20-mer peptide, and topical imiquimod accompanied it. Eight vaccinations were given in weeks 1, 3, 5, 7, 11, 15, 19 and 23.

The source of this sequence is a woman younger than 35 with glioma. The chain couples TRBV19 to TRBJ1-5, with unresolved D. The material was PBMCs, obtained from a glioma patient whose treatment included an IDH1 peptide vaccine. CDR3 sequence reads: CASIPFGESNQPQHF. As DNA, the CDR3 is TGTGCCAGTATCCCCTTTGGGGAGAGCAATCAGCCCCAGCATTTT.